This record covers a single T cell receptor (beta chain). These data are taken from a study of early stage breast cancer tumors. Data came from immunoSEQ multiplex PCR; TCRdb stores just in-frame clones and leaves some out. Of about 38,000 clones listed, 70% to 85% were seen once; the top ten hold roughly 7%. This receptor was identified in a person in their sixties or seventies with breast cancer. Sequences were obtained from blood.

The DNA of the CDR3 is TGTGCCAGCAGCCCACAAACTTCCTACAATGAGCAGTTCTTC. Protein sequence: CASSPQTSYNEQFF. The gene calls are TRBV6-1 and TRBJ2-1; D remains ambiguous. V was trimmed by 6 bases and J by 1 base, leaving 10 bases between them. This CDR3 contains 14 residues. Germline lookup yields CDR1 MNHNS and CDR2 SASEGT.